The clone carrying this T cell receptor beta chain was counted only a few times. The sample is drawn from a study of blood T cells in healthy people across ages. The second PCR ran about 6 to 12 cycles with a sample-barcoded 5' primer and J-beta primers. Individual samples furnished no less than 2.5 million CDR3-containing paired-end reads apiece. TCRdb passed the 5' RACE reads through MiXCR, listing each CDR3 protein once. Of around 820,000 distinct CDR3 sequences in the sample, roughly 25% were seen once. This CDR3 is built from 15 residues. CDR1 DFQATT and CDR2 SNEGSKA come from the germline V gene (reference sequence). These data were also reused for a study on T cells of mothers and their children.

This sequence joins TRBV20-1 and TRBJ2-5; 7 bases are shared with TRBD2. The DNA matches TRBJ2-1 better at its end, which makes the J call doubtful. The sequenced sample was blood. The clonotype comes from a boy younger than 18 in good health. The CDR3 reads CSARDLRLAHNEQFF. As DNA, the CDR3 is TGCAGTGCTAGGGATCTCCGACTAGCCCACAATGAGCAGTTCTTC.